This T cell receptor beta chain was observed in a study of blood T cell repertoires in COVID-19. Study-level background: Samples came from the United States, Italy and Spain, spanning acute and convalescent COVID-19.

Some clones are missing from TCRdb's copy, which holds only in-frame ones; the method was immunoSEQ multiplex PCR. Here the sample spans over 30,000 clones, roughly 77% being singletons. The CDR3 loop spans 15 amino acids. V lost 5 bases and J 8 bases, leaving 18 bases between the germline ends. Germline V gives CDR1 PRHDT, CDR2 FYEKMQ (reference sequence). The sequencing input was peripheral blood. The chain links TRBV13 to TRBJ1-4; the D gene is possibly TRBD1 (5 bases). This receptor was obtained from a man older than 75 with active or convalescent COVID-19. CDR3 nucleotides: TGTGCCAGCAGCCTCCGTGTGACAGAATACGAAAAACTGTTTTTT. Protein: CASSLRVTEYEKLFF.